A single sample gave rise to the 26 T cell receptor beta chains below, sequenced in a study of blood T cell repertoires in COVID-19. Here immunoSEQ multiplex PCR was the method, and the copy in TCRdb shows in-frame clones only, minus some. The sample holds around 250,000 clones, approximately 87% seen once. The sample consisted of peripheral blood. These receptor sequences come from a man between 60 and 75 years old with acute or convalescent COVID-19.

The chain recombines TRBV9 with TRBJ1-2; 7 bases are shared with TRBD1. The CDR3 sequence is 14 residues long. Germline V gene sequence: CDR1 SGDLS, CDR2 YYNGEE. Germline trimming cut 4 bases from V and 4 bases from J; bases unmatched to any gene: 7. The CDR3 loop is CASSLRQGSYGYTF. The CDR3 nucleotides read TGTGCCAGCAGCCTTCGACAGGGCTCCTATGGCTACACCTTC.

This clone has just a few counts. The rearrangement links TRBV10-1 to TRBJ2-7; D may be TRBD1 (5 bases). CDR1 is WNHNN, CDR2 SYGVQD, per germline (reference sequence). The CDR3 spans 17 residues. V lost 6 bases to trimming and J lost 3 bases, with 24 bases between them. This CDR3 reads CASSLPQGFGTGYEQYF. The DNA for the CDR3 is TGCGCCAGCAGCTTACCTCAGGGTTTCGGAACAGGCTACGAGCAGTACTTC.

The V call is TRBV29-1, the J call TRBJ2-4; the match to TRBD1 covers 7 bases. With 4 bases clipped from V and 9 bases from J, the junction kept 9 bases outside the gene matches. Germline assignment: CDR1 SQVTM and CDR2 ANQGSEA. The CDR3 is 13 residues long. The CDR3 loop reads CSVAAGGIGIQYF. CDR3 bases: TGCAGCGTTGCAGCAGGGGGTATAGGCATTCAGTACTTC.

CDR3 nucleotides: TGTGCCAGCAGTTATCGACGACCAGCGGGAGTCGCAGATACGCAGTATTTT. Translated, it gives CASSYRRPAGVADTQYF. The chain is built from TRBV5-4 and TRBJ2-3; 8 nucleotides line up with TRBD2. The V gene end was trimmed by 5 bases and the J gene end by 4 bases; junction bases not matched to a gene: 15. There are 17 residues in the CDR3. In germline, CDR1 is SGHNT, CDR2 YYREEE (reference sequence).

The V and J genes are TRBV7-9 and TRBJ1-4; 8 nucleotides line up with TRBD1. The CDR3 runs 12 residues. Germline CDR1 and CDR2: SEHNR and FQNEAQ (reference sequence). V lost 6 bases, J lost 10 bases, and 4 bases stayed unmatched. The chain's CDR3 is CASRDRGGKLFF. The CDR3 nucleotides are TGTGCCAGCAGAGACAGGGGAGGAAAACTGTTTTTT. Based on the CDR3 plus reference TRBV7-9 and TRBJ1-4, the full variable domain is DTGVSQNPRHKITKRGQNVTFRCDPISEHNRLYWYRQTLGQGPEFLTYFQNEAQLEKSRLLSDRFSAERPKGSFSTLEIQRTEQGDSAMYLCASRDRGGKLFFGSGTQLSVL.

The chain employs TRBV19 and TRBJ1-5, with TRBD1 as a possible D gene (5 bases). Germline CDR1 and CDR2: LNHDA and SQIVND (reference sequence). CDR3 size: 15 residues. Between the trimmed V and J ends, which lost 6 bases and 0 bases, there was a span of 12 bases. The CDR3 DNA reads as TGTGCCAGTAGGCCGGACACCTATAGCAATCAGCCCCAGCATTTT. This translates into CASRPDTYSNQPQHF.

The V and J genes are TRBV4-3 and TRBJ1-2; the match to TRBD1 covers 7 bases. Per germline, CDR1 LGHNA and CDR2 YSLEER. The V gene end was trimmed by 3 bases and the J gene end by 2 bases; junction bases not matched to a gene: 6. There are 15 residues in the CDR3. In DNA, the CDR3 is TGCGCCAGCAGCCACCGGGACAGTAAAAACTATGGCTACACCTTC. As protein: CASSHRDSKNYGYTF.

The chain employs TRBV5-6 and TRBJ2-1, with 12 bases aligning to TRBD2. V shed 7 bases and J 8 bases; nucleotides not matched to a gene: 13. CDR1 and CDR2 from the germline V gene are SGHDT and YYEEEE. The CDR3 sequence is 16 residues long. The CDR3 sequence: CASSDVGTSGFDEQFF. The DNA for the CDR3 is TGTGCCAGCTCGGATGTCGGGACTAGCGGGTTCGATGAGCAGTTCTTC.

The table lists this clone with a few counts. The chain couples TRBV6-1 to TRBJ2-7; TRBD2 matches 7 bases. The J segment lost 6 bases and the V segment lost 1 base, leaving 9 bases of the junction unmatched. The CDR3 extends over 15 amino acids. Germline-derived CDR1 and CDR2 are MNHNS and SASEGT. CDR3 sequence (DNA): TGTGCCAGCAGTGAAGGGGGGGGAGGGCCTAGCGAGCAGTACTTC. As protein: CASSEGGGGPSEQYF.

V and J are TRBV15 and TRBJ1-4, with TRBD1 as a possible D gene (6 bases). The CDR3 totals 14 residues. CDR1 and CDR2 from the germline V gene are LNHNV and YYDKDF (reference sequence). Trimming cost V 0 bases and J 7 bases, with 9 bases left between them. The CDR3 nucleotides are TGTGCCACCAGCAGAGATAGGGGGGGTGAAAAACTGTTTTTT. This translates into CATSRDRGGEKLFF.

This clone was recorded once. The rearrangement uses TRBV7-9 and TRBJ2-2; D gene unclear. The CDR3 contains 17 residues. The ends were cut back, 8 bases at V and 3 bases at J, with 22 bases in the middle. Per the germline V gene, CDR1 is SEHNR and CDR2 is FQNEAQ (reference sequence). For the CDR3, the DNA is TGTGCCAGCGACCAACGGGTCGCTGTAAGTGACACCGGGGAGCTGTTTTTT. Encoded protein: CASDQRVAVSDTGELFF.

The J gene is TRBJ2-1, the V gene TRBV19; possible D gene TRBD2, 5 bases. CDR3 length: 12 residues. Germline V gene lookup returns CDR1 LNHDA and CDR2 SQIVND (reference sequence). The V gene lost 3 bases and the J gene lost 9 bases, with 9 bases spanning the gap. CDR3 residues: CASSMEGGEQFF. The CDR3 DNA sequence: TGTGCCAGTAGTATGGAAGGAGGTGAGCAGTTCTTC.

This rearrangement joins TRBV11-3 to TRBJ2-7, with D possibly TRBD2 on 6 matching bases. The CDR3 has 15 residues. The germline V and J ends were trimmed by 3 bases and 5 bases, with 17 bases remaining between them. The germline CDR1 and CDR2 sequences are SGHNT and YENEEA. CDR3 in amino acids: CASSFENQGGDEQYF. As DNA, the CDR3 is TGTGCCAGCAGCTTCGAAAACCAGGGAGGTGACGAGCAGTACTTC. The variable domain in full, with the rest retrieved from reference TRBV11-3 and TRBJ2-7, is EAGVVQSPRYKIIEKKQPVAFWCNPISGHNTLYWYLQNLGQGPELLIRYENEEAVDDSQLPKDRFSAERLKGVDSTLKIQPAELGDSAVYLCASSFENQGGDEQYFGPGTRLTVT.

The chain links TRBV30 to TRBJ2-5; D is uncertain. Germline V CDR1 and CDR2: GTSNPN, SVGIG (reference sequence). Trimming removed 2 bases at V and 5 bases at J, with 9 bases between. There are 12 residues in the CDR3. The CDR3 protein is CAWSMAVETQYF. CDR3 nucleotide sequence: TGTGCCTGGAGTATGGCGGTGGAGACCCAGTACTTC.

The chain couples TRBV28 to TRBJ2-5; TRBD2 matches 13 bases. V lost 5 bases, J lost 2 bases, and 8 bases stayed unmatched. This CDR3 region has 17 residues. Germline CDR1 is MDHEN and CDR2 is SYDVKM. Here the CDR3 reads CASSTKTSGRPQETQYF. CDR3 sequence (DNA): TGTGCCAGCAGTACCAAGACTAGCGGGAGGCCTCAAGAGACCCAGTACTTC.

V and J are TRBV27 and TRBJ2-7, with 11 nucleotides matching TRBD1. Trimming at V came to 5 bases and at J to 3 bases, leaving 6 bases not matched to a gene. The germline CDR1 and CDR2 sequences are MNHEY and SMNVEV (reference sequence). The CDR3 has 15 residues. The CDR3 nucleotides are TGTGCCAGCAGTAAGCAGGGACAGGGGGTCTACGAGCAGTACTTC. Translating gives CASSKQGQGVYEQYF.

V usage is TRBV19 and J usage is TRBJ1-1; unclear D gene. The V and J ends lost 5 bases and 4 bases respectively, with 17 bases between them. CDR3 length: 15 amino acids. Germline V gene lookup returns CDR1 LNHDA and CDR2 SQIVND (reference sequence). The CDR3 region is CASSPTRERPTEAFF. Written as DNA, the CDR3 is TGTGCCAGTAGTCCCACCCGGGAGAGGCCCACTGAAGCTTTCTTT.

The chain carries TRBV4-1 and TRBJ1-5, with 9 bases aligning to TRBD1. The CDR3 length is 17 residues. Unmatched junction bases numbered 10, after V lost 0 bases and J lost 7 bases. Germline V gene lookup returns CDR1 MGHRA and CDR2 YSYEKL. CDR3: CASSQDLGGQGQQPQHF. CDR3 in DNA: TGCGCCAGCAGCCAAGATCTAGGGGGACAGGGCCAGCAGCCCCAGCATTTT.

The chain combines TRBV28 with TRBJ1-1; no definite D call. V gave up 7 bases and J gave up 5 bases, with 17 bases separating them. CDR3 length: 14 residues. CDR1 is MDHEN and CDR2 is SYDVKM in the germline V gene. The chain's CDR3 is CASTINGGWTEAFF. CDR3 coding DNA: TGTGCCAGCACCATCAATGGCGGGTGGACTGAAGCTTTCTTT.

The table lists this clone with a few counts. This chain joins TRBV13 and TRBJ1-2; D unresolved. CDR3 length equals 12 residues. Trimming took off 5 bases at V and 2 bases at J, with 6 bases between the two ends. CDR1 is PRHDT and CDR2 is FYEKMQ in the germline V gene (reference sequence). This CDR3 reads CASSLANYGYTF. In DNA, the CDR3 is TGTGCCAGCAGCCTTGCGAACTATGGCTACACCTTC.

This CDR3 reads CASSLAQGTTDTQYF. In DNA, the CDR3 is TGTGCCAGCAGCTTAGCACAGGGCACCACAGATACGCAGTATTTT. This chain joins TRBV7-2 and TRBJ2-3, with a weak D call TRBD1 (6 bases). The CDR3 spans 15 residues. V was clipped by 0 bases and J by 2 bases, with 9 bases between them. The germline gives CDR1 SGHTA, CDR2 FQGNSA.

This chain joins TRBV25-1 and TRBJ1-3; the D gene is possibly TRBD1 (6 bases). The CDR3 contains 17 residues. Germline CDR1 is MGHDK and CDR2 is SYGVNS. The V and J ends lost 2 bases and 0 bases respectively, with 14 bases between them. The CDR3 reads CASSEQGHVCSGNTIYF. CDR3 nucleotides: TGTGCCAGCAGTGAACAGGGACACGTCTGCTCTGGAAACACCATATATTTT.

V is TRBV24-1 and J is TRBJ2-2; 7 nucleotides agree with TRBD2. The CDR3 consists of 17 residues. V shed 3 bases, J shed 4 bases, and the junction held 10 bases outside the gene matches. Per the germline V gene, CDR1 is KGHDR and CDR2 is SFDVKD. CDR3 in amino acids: CATSDAGPAGSTGELFF. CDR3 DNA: TGTGCCACCAGTGATGCTGGCCCAGCGGGAAGCACCGGGGAGCTGTTTTTT.

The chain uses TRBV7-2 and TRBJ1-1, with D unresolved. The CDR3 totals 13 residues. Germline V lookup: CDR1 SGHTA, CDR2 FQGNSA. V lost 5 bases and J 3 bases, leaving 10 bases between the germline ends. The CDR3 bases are TGTGCCAGCAGCCCGAGCGCCGACACTGAAGCTTTCTTT. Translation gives CASSPSADTEAFF.

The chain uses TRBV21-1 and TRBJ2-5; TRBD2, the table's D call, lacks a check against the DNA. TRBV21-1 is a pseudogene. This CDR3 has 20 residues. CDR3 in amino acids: CASSKEILAGGARGQETQYF. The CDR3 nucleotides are TGTGCCAGCAGCAAAGAAATCCTAGCGGGGGGTGCCCGGGGTCAAGAGACCCAGTACTTC.

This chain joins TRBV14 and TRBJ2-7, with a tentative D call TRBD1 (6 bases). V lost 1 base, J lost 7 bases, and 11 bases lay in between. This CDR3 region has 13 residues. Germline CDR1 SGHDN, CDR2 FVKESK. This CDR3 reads CASSQGYDREQYF. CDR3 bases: TGTGCCAGCAGCCAAGGGTATGACAGGGAGCAGTACTTC.